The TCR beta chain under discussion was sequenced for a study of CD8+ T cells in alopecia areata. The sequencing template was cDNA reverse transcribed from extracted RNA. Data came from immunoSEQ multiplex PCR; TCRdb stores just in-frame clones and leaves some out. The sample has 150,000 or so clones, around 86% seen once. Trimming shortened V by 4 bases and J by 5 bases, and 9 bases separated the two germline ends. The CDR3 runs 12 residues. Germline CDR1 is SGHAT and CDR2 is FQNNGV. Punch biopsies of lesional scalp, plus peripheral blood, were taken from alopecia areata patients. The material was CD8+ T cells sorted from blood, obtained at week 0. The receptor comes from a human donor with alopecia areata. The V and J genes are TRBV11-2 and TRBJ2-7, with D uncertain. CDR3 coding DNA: TGTGCCAGCAGCTCAGGAGCCGACGAGCAGTACTTC. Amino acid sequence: CASSSGADEQYF.